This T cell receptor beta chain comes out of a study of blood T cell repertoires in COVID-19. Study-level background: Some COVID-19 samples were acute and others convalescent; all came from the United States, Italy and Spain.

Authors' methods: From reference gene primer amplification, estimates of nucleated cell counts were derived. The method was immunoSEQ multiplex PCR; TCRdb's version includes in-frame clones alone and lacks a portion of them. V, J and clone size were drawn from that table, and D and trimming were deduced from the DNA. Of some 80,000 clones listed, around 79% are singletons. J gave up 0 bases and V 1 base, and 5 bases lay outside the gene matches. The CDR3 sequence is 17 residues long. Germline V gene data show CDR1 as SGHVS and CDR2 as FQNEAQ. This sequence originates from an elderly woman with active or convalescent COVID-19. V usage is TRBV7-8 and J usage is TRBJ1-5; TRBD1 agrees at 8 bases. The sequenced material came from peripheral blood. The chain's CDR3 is CASSLGQGTYSNQPQHF. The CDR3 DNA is TGTGCCAGCAGCTTAGGACAGGGGACGTATAGCAATCAGCCCCAGCATTTT.